This T cell receptor (beta chain) was recovered during a study of CD8+CD57+ T cells in acquired aplastic anemia. Study-wide background: 3 to 3.5 ug was the average amount of DNA from sorted CD4+ and CD8+ cells. Study-wide results and limits: Patients versus controls showed no significant CD8+ Simpson's diversity difference. Patients shared 25 to 35 CD8+ CDR3 sequences with controls.

The CDR3 sequence is 14 residues long. V lost 0 bases to trimming and J lost 0 bases, with 6 bases between them. Per the germline V gene, CDR1 is SGHRS and CDR2 is YFSETQ. This clonotype appeared many times. Antigen specificity is unknown. Researchers used genomic DNA as the template to profile TCR beta VDJ and CDR3. TCRdb re-analysed the reads in MiXCR, keeping a single row per CDR3 protein. The sample lists around 150,000 distinct CDR3 sequences, approximately 43% occurring once. The source material was sorted CD4+, CD8+, or CD8+CD57+ T cells (not recorded which) from PBMCs. The V call is TRBV5-1, the J call TRBJ1-2; D is uncertain. This TCR derives from a human donor in good health. The CDR3 region has the DNA TGCGCCAGCAGCTTGGAACGGGCTAACTATGGCTACACCTTC. Amino acids: CASSLERANYGYTF. Variable domain in full (rest from reference TRBV5-1 and TRBJ1-2): KAGVTQTPRYLIKTRGQQVTLSCSPISGHRSVSWYQQTPGQGLQFLFEYFSETQRNKGNFPGRFSGRQFSNSRSEMNVSTLELGDSALYLCASSLERANYGYTFGSGTRLTVV.